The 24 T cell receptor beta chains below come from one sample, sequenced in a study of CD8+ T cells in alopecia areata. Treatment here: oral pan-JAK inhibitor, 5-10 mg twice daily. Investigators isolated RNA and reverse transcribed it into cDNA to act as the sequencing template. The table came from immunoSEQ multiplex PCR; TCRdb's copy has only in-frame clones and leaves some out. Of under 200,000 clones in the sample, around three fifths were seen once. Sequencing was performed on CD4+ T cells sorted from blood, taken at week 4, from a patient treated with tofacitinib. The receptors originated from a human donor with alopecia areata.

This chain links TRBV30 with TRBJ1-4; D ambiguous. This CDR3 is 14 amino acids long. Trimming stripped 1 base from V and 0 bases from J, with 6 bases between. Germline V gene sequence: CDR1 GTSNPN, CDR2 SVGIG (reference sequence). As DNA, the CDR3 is TGTGCCTGGAGTGCGGCTCCAACTAATGAAAAACTGTTTTTT. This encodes CAWSAAPTNEKLFF.

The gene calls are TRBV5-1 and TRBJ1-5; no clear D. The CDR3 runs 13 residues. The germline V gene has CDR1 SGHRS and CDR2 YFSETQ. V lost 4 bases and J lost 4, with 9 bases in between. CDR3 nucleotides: TGCGCCAGCAGCCTGGACGGGAATCAGCCCCAGCATTTT. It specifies CASSLDGNQPQHF. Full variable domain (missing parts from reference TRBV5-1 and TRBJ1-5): KAGVTQTPRYLIKTRGQQVTLSCSPISGHRSVSWYQQTPGQGLQFLFEYFSETQRNKGNFPGRFSGRQFSNSRSEMNVSTLELGDSALYLCASSLDGNQPQHFGDGTRLSIL.

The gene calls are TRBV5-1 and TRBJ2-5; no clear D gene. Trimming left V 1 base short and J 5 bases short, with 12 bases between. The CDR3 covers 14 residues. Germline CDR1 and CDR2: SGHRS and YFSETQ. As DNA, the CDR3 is TGCGCCAGCAGCTTGACACCCGTCGGGGAGACCCAGTACTTC. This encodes CASSLTPVGETQYF.

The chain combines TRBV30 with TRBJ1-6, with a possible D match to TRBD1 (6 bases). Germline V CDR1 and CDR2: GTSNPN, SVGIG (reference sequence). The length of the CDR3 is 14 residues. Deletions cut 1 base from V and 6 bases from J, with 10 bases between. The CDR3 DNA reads TGTGCCTGGAGTGCAACCAGGGGTAATTCACCCCTCCACTTT. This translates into CAWSATRGNSPLHF.

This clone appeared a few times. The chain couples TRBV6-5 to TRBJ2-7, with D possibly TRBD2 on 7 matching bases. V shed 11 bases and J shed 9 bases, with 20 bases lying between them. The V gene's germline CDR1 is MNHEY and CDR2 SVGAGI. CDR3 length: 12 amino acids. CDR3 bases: TGTGCCGCCGGGGGGCCCCCGCATCCGCAGTACTTC. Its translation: CAAGGPPHPQYF.

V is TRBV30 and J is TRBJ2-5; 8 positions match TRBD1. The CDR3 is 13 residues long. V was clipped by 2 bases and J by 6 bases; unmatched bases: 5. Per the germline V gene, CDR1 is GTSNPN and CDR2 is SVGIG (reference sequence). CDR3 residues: CAWSQGATKTQYF. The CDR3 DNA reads TGTGCCTGGAGTCAGGGGGCGACGAAGACCCAGTACTTC.

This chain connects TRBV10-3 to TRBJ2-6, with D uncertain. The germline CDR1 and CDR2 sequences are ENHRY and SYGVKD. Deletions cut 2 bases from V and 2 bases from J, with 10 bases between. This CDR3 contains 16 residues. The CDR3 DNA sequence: TGTGCCATCAGTGAGGCAACAGACACTGGGGCCAACGTCCTGACTTTC. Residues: CAISEATDTGANVLTF.

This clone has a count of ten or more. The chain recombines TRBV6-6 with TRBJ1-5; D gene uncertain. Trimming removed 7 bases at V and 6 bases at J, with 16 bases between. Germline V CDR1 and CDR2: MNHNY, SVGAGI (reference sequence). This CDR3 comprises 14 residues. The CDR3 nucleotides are TGTGCCAGCACTCCCTCCGGGGTCGGTCAGCCCCAGCATTTT. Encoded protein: CASTPSGVGQPQHF.

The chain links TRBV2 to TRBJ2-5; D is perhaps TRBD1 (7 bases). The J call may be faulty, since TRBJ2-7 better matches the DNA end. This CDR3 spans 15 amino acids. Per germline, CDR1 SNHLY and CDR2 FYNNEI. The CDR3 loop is CASSEAGGQLHEQYF. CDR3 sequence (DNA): TGTGCCAGCAGTGAAGCGGGGGGACAGTTGCACGAGCAGTACTTC.

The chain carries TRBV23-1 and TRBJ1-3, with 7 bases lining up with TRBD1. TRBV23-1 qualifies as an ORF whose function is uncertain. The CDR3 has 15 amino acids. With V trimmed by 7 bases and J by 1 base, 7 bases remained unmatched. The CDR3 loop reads CASTPEGQSGNTIYF. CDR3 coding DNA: TGCGCCAGCACTCCTGAGGGACAGTCTGGAAACACCATATATTTT.

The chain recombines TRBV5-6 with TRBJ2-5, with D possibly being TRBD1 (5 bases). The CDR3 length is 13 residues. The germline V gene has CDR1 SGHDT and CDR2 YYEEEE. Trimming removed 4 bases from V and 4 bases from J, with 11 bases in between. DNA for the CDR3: TGTGCCAGCAGCCCGTTCAGGGCAGAGACCCAGTACTTC. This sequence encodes CASSPFRAETQYF.

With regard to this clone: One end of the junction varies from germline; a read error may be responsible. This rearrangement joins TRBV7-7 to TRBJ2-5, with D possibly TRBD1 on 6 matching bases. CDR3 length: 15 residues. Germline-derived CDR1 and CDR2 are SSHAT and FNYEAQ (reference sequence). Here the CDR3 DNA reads TGTGCTAGCAGCAACCAACCGGGACAACGAGAGACCCAGTACTTC. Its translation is CASSNQPGQRETQYF.

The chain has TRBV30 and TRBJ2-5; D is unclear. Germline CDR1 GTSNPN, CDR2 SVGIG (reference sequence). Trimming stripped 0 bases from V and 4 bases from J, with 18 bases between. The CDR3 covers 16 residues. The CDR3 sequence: CAWSVPLFGRRETQYF. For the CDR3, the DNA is TGTGCCTGGAGTGTACCCCTTTTCGGCCGGAGAGAGACCCAGTACTTC.

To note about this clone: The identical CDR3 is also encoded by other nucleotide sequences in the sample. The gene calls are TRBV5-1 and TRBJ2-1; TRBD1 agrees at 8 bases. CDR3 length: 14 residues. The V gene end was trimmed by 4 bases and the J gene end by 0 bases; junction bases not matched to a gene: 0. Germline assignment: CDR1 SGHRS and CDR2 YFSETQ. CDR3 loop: CASSTGGSYNEQFF. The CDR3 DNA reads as TGCGCCAGCAGCACAGGGGGCTCCTACAATGAGCAGTTCTTC.

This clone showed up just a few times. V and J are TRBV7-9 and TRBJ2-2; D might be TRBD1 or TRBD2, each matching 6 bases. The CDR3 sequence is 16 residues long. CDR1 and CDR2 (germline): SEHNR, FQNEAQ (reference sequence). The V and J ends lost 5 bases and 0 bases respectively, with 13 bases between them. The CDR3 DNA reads TGTGCCAGCAGCCGACGGAGGGGGACGAACACCGGGGAGCTGTTTTTT. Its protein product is CASSRRRGTNTGELFF.

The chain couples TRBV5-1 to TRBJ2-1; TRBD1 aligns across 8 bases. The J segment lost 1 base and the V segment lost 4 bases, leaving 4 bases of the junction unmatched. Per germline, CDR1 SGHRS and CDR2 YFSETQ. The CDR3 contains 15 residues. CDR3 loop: CASSPRQGSYNEQFF. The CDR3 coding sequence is TGCGCCAGCAGCCCCAGACAGGGGTCCTACAATGAGCAGTTCTTC.

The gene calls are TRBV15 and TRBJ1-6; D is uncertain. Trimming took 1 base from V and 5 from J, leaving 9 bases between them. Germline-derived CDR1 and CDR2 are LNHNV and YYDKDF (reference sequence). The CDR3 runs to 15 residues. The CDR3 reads CATSRAGLDNSPLHF. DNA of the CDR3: TGTGCCACCAGCAGAGCTGGGCTGGATAATTCACCCCTCCACTTT. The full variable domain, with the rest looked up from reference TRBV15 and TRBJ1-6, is DAMVIQNPRYQVTQFGKPVTLSCSQTLNHNVMYWYQQKSSQAPKLLFHYYDKDFNNEADTPDNFQSRRPNTSFCFLDIRSPGLGDTAMYLCATSRAGLDNSPLHFGNGTRLTVT.

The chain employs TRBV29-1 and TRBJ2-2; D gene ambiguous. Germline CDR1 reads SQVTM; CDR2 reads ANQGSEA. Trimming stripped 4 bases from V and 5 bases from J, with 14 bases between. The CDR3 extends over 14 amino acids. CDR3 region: CSVASFSATGELFF. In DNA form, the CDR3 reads TGCAGCGTTGCAAGTTTTTCGGCAACCGGGGAGCTGTTTTTT.

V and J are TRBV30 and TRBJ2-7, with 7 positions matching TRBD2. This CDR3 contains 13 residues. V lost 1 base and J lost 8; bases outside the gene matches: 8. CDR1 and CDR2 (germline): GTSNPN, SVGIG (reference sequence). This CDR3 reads CAWSERLGTKQYF. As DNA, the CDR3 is TGTGCCTGGAGTGAACGCCTCGGGACTAAGCAGTACTTC.

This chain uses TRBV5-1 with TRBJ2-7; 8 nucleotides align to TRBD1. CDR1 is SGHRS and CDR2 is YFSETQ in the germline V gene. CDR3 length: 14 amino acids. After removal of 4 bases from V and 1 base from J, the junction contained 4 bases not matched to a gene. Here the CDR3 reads CASSDRGDSYEQYF. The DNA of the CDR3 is TGCGCCAGCAGCGACAGGGGCGATTCCTACGAGCAGTACTTC.

In DNA form, the CDR3 reads TGTGCCTGGGGGGACAGCTCTCATCAGCCCCAGCATTTT. Translated, it gives CAWGDSSHQPQHF. The rearrangement joins TRBV30 to TRBJ1-5; 7 nucleotides line up with TRBD1. The CDR3 totals 13 residues. Germline CDR1 GTSNPN, CDR2 SVGIG (reference sequence). J gave up 5 bases and V 5 bases, and 6 bases lay outside the gene matches.

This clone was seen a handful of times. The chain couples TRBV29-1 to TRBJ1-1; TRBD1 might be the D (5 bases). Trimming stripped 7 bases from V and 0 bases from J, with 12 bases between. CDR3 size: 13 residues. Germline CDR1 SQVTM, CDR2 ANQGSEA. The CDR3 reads CSASWGLNTEAFF. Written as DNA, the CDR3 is TGCAGCGCTTCGTGGGGCCTGAACACTGAAGCTTTCTTT. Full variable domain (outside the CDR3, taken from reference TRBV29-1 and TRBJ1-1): SAVISQKPSRDICQRGTSLTIQCQVDSQVTMMFWYRQQPGQSLTLIATANQGSEATYESGFVIDKFPISRPNLTFSTLTVSNMSPEDSSIYLCSASWGLNTEAFFGQGTRLTVV.

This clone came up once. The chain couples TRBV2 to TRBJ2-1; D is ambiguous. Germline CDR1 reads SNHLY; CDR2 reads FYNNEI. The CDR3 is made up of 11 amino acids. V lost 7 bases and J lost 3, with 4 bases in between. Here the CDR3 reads CASNRYNEQFF. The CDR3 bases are TGTGCCAGCAATCGCTACAATGAGCAGTTCTTC.

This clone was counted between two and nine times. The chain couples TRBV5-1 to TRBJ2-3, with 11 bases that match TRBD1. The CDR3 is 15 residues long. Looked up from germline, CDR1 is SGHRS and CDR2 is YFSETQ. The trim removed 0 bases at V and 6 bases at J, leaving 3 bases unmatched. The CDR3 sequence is CASSLAGTGGDTQYF. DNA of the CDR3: TGCGCCAGCAGCTTGGCCGGGACAGGGGGTGATACGCAGTATTTT.